The 32 T cell receptor beta chains below were found in one sample sequenced in a study of graft-versus-host responses after intestinal transplantation. Their recognized antigens are unknown. The table came from immunoSEQ multiplex PCR; TCRdb's copy has only in-frame clones and leaves some out. The profile shows fewer than 120,000 clones, 85% to 95% of them singletons. The source was unstimulated CD8+ T cells sorted from spleen or lymph node cells, collected before intestinal transplant. These receptor sequences come from a human donor who received an intestinal transplant.

This chain links TRBV5-6 with TRBJ2-7; unclear D gene. CDR1 and CDR2 (germline): SGHDT, YYEEEE. V lost 2 bases to trimming and J lost 0 bases, with 6 bases between them. The CDR3 extends over 13 amino acids. In nucleotides, the CDR3 is TGTGCCAGCAGCTTCGGCCTCTCCTACGAGCAGTACTTC. Translation: CASSFGLSYEQYF.

This chain connects TRBV4-1 to TRBJ1-3; D is uncertain. Trimming stripped 1 base from V and 4 bases from J, with 8 bases between. Germline V gene sequence: CDR1 MGHRA, CDR2 YSYEKL. The CDR3 length is 14 residues. The CDR3: CASSQGFGGNTIYF. The CDR3 bases are TGCGCCAGCAGCCAAGGTTTCGGCGGAAACACCATATATTTT.

The V gene is TRBV9, the J gene TRBJ1-1; no reliable D call. Trimming cost V 2 bases and J 3 bases, with 17 bases left between them. Germline V gene lookup returns CDR1 SGDLS and CDR2 YYNGEE. CDR3 size: 16 residues. The DNA for the CDR3 is TGTGCCAGCAGCGTTGCCCTCTGGACGGCTGACACTGAAGCTTTCTTT. Translated, it gives CASSVALWTADTEAFF.

The genes are TRBV19 and TRBJ2-2; D unresolved. This CDR3 contains 15 residues. Germline values: CDR1 LNHDA, CDR2 SQIVND (reference sequence). The V end lost 3 bases, the J end lost 6 bases, and 14 bases lay between the germline ends. Here the CDR3 DNA reads TGTGCCAGTAGTATTCTCCGGTTGGCGGCCGGGGAGCTGTTTTTT. Translated, it gives CASSILRLAAGELFF.

The chain recombines TRBV19 with TRBJ2-3, with TRBD2 as a possible D gene (5 bases). This CDR3 has 14 residues. Germline V CDR1 and CDR2: LNHDA, SQIVND (reference sequence). V lost 3 bases, J lost 1 base, and 8 bases lay in between. The CDR3 region is CASSIIGGTDTQYF. The CDR3 DNA is TGTGCCAGTAGTATTATCGGGGGCACAGATACGCAGTATTTT.

J is TRBJ1-2 and V is TRBV2; 7 bases line up with TRBD1. CDR1 is SNHLY, CDR2 FYNNEI, per germline. The CDR3 consists of 15 residues. Losses at the gene ends were 3 bases for V and 5 bases for J; bases not matched to a gene: 9. The CDR3 DNA sequence: TGTGCCAGCAGTGAGAGCCGGTGGACAGGATATGGCTACACCTTC. It encodes CASSESRWTGYGYTF.

J is TRBJ1-3 and V is TRBV7-6; D unclear. Trimming removed 2 bases at V and 3 bases at J, with 14 bases between. The germline V gene encodes CDR1 SGHVS and CDR2 FNYEAQ. The CDR3 runs 16 residues. In nucleotides, the CDR3 is TGTGCCAGCAGCTTACTGACGGAGGACCATGGAAACACCATATATTTT. Amino acid sequence: CASSLLTEDHGNTIYF. Supplemented by reference TRBV7-6 and TRBJ1-3, the full variable domain reads GAGVSQSPRYKVTKRGQDVALRCDPISGHVSLYWYRQALGQGPEFLTYFNYEAQQDKSGLPNDRFSAERPEGSISTLTIQRTEQRDSAMYRCASSLLTEDHGNTIYFGEGSWLTVV.

The chain recombines TRBV4-2 with TRBJ2-3; 7 nucleotides align to TRBD2. Looked up from germline, CDR1 is LGHNA and CDR2 is YNFKEQ. This CDR3 has 16 amino acids. Losses at the gene ends were 0 bases for V and 0 bases for J; bases not matched to a gene: 3. Here the CDR3 DNA reads TGTGCCAGCAGCCAAGAGGGTAGCGGGAGCACAGATACGCAGTATTTT. Protein sequence: CASSQEGSGSTDTQYF.

This chain uses TRBV2 with TRBJ1-6; 9 bases map to TRBD1. CDR1 is SNHLY and CDR2 is FYNNEI in the germline V gene. The V gene end was trimmed by 3 bases and the J gene end by 7 bases; junction bases not matched to a gene: 1. The CDR3 runs to 14 residues. CDR3 sequence reads: CASSEGQGNSPLHF. The CDR3 nucleotides are TGTGCCAGCAGTGAGGGACAGGGCAATTCACCCCTCCACTTT.

The genes are TRBV19 and TRBJ2-7; 11 bases agree with TRBD2. The trim removed 4 bases at V and 0 bases at J, leaving 11 bases unmatched. CDR1 and CDR2 (germline): LNHDA, SQIVND (reference sequence). This CDR3 is built from 18 residues. DNA for the CDR3: TGTGCCAGTAGTAATACCGGGACTAGCGGAATCTCCTCCTACGAGCAGTACTTC. It encodes CASSNTGTSGISSYEQYF. Filled out from reference TRBV19 and TRBJ2-7, the complete variable domain reads DGGITQSPKYLFRKEGQNVTLSCEQNLNHDAMYWYRQDPGQGLRLIYYSQIVNDFQKGDIAEGYSVSREKKESFPLTVTSAQKNPTAFYLCASSNTGTSGISSYEQYFGPGTRLTVT.

The chain has TRBV13 and TRBJ1-1; D uncertain. CDR1 and CDR2 from the germline V gene are PRHDT and FYEKMQ (reference sequence). The CDR3 runs to 14 residues. V lost 1 base and J 4 bases, leaving 10 bases between the germline ends. For the CDR3, the DNA is TGTGCCAGCAGCTTAGCCGGCCCACGCACTGAAGCTTTCTTT. Protein: CASSLAGPRTEAFF.

The chain combines TRBV28 with TRBJ2-1, with 10 bases matching TRBD2. The CDR3 is made up of 16 amino acids. The germline V gene has CDR1 MDHEN and CDR2 SYDVKM. V shed 2 bases, J shed 8 bases, and the junction held 9 bases outside the gene matches. The CDR3, as DNA: TGTGCCAGCAGTTTAGTAAGCGGGAGGGCCTTTGATGAGCAGTTCTTC. Protein sequence: CASSLVSGRAFDEQFF.

Concerning this clone: Other DNA sequences in the sample encode the same CDR3. The chain employs TRBV19 and TRBJ2-7; D unresolved. The CDR3 covers 13 residues. V lost 1 base to trimming and J lost 2 bases, with 6 bases between them. Per germline, CDR1 LNHDA and CDR2 SQIVND (reference sequence). The CDR3 DNA follows: TGTGCCAGTAGTATAGGGGTAGCCTACGAGCAGTACTTC. It specifies CASSIGVAYEQYF.

The chain is built from TRBV6-5 and TRBJ2-7; D is unclear. The length of the CDR3 is 14 residues. Germline-derived CDR1 and CDR2 are MNHEY and SVGAGI. The ends were cut back, 4 bases at V and 0 bases at J, with 10 bases in the middle. The CDR3 nucleotides read TGTGCCAGCAGTTCCCCGCCGGGCTCCTACGAGCAGTACTTC. Its translation is CASSSPPGSYEQYF.

This chain links TRBV7-9 with TRBJ2-1; 9 bases line up with TRBD2. The J segment lost 3 bases and the V segment lost 5 bases, leaving 8 bases of the junction unmatched. The CDR3 consists of 16 residues. CDR1 and CDR2 (germline): SEHNR, FQNEAQ (reference sequence). For the CDR3, the DNA is TGTGCCAGCAGCCCTCTAGCGGGGACCGACTACAATGAGCAGTTCTTC. Its translation: CASSPLAGTDYNEQFF.

This CDR3 is CASSTGQGSPYEQYF. The CDR3 DNA reads as TGTGCCAGCAGCACTGGACAGGGGAGTCCCTACGAGCAGTACTTC. The V and J genes are TRBV5-6 and TRBJ2-7, with 9 positions matching TRBD1. This CDR3 contains 15 residues. Looked up from germline, CDR1 is SGHDT and CDR2 is YYEEEE. V lost 4 bases and J lost 2; bases outside the gene matches: 7.

The chain is built from TRBV7-8 and TRBJ1-2; D is ambiguous. V shed 5 bases and J shed 2 bases, with 12 bases lying between them. There are 14 residues in the CDR3. CDR1 is SGHVS, CDR2 FQNEAQ, per germline. CDR3 DNA sequence: TGTGCCAGCAGCACTCTGGGCAGAAACTATGGCTACACCTTC. Its translation: CASSTLGRNYGYTF.

This sequence joins TRBV6-6 and TRBJ2-7, with D perhaps assigned TRBD1 or TRBD2 (5 bases each). The CDR3 extends over 14 amino acids. V gave up 7 bases and J gave up 6 bases, with 19 bases separating them. Germline V gene data show CDR1 as MNHNY and CDR2 as SVGAGI (reference sequence). The CDR3 loop is CASTRGGVGAEQYF. CDR3 sequence (DNA): TGTGCCAGCACGAGGGGTGGGGTTGGGGCCGAGCAGTACTTC.

The chain carries TRBV5-1 and TRBJ2-1; 9 nucleotides line up with TRBD2. Germline CDR1 and CDR2: SGHRS and YFSETQ. Trimming removed 4 bases from V and 7 bases from J; junction bases left unmatched: 3. The CDR3 runs 13 residues. In DNA, the CDR3 is TGCGCCAGCAGCCCGGGACTAGCAAATGAGCAGTTCTTC. Protein sequence: CASSPGLANEQFF.

V gene TRBV7-8 combines with J gene TRBJ1-4; the D gene is possibly TRBD1 (6 bases). This CDR3 has 14 amino acids. The germline V and J ends were trimmed by 6 bases and 7 bases, with 15 bases remaining between them. CDR1 SGHVS and CDR2 FQNEAQ come from the germline V gene. The CDR3 sequence is CASRRGRGSEKLFF. The CDR3 DNA is TGTGCCAGCAGGAGAGGAAGGGGGAGTGAAAAACTGTTTTTT.

The chain has TRBV14 and TRBJ2-1, with D perhaps matching TRBD2 (6 bases). Germline values: CDR1 SGHDN, CDR2 FVKESK. The CDR3 loop spans 16 amino acids. Trimming took 2 bases from V and 8 from J, leaving 19 bases between them. This CDR3 reads CASSQRLGGIAYEQFF. The CDR3 DNA reads as TGTGCCAGCAGCCAACGACTCGGCGGGATTGCTTATGAGCAGTTCTTC.

This chain's CDR3 is CASSLGLAGGPVNEQYF. The CDR3 DNA reads as TGTGCCAGCAGTTTGGGACTAGCGGGAGGGCCGGTAAACGAGCAGTACTTC. The rearrangement joins TRBV28 to TRBJ2-7; TRBD2 agrees at 16 bases. CDR1 MDHEN and CDR2 SYDVKM come from the germline V gene. V shed 3 bases, J shed 5 bases, and the junction held 7 bases outside the gene matches. The CDR3 is 17 amino acids.

V is TRBV9 and J is TRBJ1-2; possibly TRBD1 for D (6 bases). Between the trimmed V and J ends, which lost 3 bases and 0 bases, there was a span of 12 bases. The CDR3 has 15 residues. Germline loops: CDR1 SGDLS, CDR2 YYNGEE. CDR3 protein: CASSAGTHSNYGYTF. CDR3 in DNA: TGTGCCAGCAGCGCCGGGACACATTCTAACTATGGCTACACCTTC.

V usage is TRBV25-1 and J usage is TRBJ2-7, with unresolved D. CDR1 and CDR2 from the germline V gene are MGHDK and SYGVNS. V was clipped by 0 bases and J by 7 bases, with 4 bases between them. This CDR3 has 11 amino acids. The CDR3 spells CASSEYGEQYF. The CDR3 DNA sequence: TGTGCCAGCAGTGAATACGGGGAGCAGTACTTC.

This chain links TRBV4-1 with TRBJ2-7, with D perhaps TRBD1 (7 bases). The CDR3 covers 17 residues. The V and J ends lost 3 bases and 0 bases respectively, with 18 bases between them. CDR1 is MGHRA and CDR2 is YSYEKL in the germline V gene. The CDR3, as DNA: TGCGCCAGCAGCCACCCCCGGGGGACAGTGAGCTCCTACGAGCAGTACTTC. This encodes CASSHPRGTVSSYEQYF.

The gene calls are TRBV14 and TRBJ2-1, with a tentative D call TRBD1 (5 bases). Per the germline V gene, CDR1 is SGHDN and CDR2 is FVKESK. This CDR3 has 13 amino acids. V gave up 2 bases and J gave up 5 bases, with 7 bases separating them. This CDR3 is CASSQRGNNEQFF. The DNA of the CDR3 is TGTGCCAGCAGCCAAAGGGGCAACAATGAGCAGTTCTTC.

The chain carries TRBV11-2 and TRBJ2-3, with D possibly called TRBD1 or TRBD2 (5 bases each). CDR1 SGHAT and CDR2 FQNNGV come from the germline V gene. Between the trimmed V and J ends, which lost 4 bases and 0 bases, there was a span of 11 bases. CDR3 size: 15 residues. This CDR3 reads CASSYEGRSTDTQYF. In DNA, the CDR3 is TGTGCCAGCAGCTACGAGGGACGGAGCACAGATACGCAGTATTTT.

The rearrangement joins TRBV27 to TRBJ2-2; 7 nucleotides align to TRBD1. The germline V gene encodes CDR1 MNHEY and CDR2 SMNVEV (reference sequence). The CDR3 is 13 amino acids. V gave up 4 bases and J gave up 6 bases; unmatched junction bases: 2. The CDR3, as DNA: TGTGCCAGCAGTTCGCAGGGGGCCGGGGAGCTGTTTTTT. It yields the protein CASSSQGAGELFF.

The CDR3 region is CASSGLGRVPPYNEQFF. The CDR3 nucleotides are TGTGCCAGTAGTGGGTTGGGCCGTGTCCCCCCCTACAATGAGCAGTTCTTC. V is TRBV19 and J is TRBJ2-1; D not resolved. The CDR3 sequence is 17 residues long. Germline lookup yields CDR1 LNHDA and CDR2 SQIVND (reference sequence). With 5 bases removed from V and 2 bases from J, the gap between germline ends came to 19 bases.

This sequence joins TRBV27 and TRBJ1-1; unclear D gene. The V gene's germline CDR1 is MNHEY and CDR2 SMNVEV (reference sequence). There are 11 residues in the CDR3. V was pared by 7 bases and J by 0 bases, with 3 bases between. DNA for the CDR3: TGTGCCAGCATTCTGAACACTGAAGCTTTCTTT. Protein: CASILNTEAFF.

The rearrangement links TRBV18 to TRBJ2-1, with D perhaps TRBD1 or TRBD2 (5 bases each). The CDR3 is made up of 15 amino acids. The germline V gene has CDR1 KGHSH and CDR2 LQKENI. The germline V and J ends were trimmed by 5 bases and 4 bases, with 15 bases remaining between them. The CDR3 here is CASSGDGYFYNEQFF. CDR3 DNA: TGTGCCAGCTCAGGGGACGGCTACTTTTACAATGAGCAGTTCTTC.

The CDR3 bases are TGCAGCGTTGGGGGGACAAGCGAAAAACTGTTTTTT. Its translation is CSVGGTSEKLFF. This chain connects TRBV29-1 to TRBJ1-4, with D maybe TRBD1 (6 bases). The V gene's germline CDR1 is SQVTM and CDR2 ANQGSEA. The CDR3 totals 12 residues. V lost 4 bases, J lost 8 bases, and 11 bases lay in between.